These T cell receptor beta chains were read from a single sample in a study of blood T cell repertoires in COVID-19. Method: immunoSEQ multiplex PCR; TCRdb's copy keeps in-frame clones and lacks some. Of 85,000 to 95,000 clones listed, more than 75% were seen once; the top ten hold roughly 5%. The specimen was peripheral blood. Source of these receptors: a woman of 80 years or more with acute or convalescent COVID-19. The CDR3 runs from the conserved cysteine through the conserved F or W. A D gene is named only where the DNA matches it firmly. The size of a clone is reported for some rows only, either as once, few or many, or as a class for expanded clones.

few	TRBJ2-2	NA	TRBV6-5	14	TGTGCCAGCAGTCACTTACAGGGAACCGGGGAGCTGTTTTTT	CASSHLQGTGELFF
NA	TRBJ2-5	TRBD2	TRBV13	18	TGTGCCAGCGGGGCCTTGACTAGCGGGTCCTCGTACCAAGAGACCCAGTACTTC	CASGALTSGSSYQETQYF
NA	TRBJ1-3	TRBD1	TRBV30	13	TGTGCCTGGAGGGGACAGTCTGAAAACACCATATATTTT	CAWRGQSENTIYF
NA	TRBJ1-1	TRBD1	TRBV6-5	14	TGTGCCAGCATACGACAGGGGAAGAACACTGAAGCTTTCTTT	CASIRQGKNTEAFF
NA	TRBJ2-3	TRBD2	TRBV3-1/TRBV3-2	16	TGTGCCAGCAGCCTATCTAGCGGGGGAGGCACAGATACGCAGTATTTT	CASSLSSGGGTDTQYF
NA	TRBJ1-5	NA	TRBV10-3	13	TGTGCCATCAGTTGGGACTCGGGTCAGCCCCAGCATTTT	CAISWDSGQPQHF
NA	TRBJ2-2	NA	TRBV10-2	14	TGCGCCAGCAGTGAGTCCTACAGCACCGGGGAGCTGTTTTTT	CASSESYSTGELFF
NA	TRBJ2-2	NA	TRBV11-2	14	TGTGCCAGCAGCTTATGGGAGAGCACCGGGGAGCTGTTTTTT	CASSLWESTGELFF
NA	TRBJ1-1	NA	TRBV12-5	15	TGTGCTAGTGGTCCAGGGGTCCCGCAGAACACTGAAGCTTTCTTT	CASGPGVPQNTEAFF
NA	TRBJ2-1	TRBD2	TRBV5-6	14	TGTGCCAGCAGCCTTAGGCCCGCGGGAGGGGAGCAGTTCTTC	CASSLRPAGGEQFF
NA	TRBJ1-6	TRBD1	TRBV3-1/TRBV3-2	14	TGTGCCAGCAGCCAGCAGGGGGCTAATTCACCCCTCCACTTT	CASSQQGANSPLHF
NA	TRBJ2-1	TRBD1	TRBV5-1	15	TGCGCCAGCAGCCGGGGACAGGGGGCGCGGGATGAGCAGTTCTTC	CASSRGQGARDEQFF
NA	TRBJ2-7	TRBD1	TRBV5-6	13	TGTGCCAGCAGCCTTCGGACAGGGGAAGGGCAGTACTTC	CASSLRTGEGQYF
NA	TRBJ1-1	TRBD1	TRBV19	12	TGTGCCAGTAGTCCCCAGGGGGAGAAAGCTTTCTTT	CASSPQGEKAFF
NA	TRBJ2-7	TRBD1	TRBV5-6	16	TGTGCCAGCAGCTTGGGCTTGGGGACAGGGACCTACGAGCAGTACTTC	CASSLGLGTGTYEQYF
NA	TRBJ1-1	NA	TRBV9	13	TGTGCCAGCACACAGGTCCTGAACACTGAAGCTTTCTTT	CASTQVLNTEAFF
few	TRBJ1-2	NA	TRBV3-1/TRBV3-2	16	TGTGCCAGCAGCCAAGATCGCCTGGGGGCGAGGTATGGCTACACCTTC	CASSQDRLGARYGYTF
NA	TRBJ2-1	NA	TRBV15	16	TGTGCCACCAGCAGAGATCCCCAAGGCGGCTTAGGTGAGCAGTTCTTC	CATSRDPQGGLGEQFF
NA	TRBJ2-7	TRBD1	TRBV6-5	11	TGTGCCATCGGGACAGTCTACGAGCAGTACTTC	CAIGTVYEQYF
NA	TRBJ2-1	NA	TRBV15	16	TGTGCCACCAGCAGATCCCCGGGTGGGTCCTACAATGAGCAGTTCTTC	CATSRSPGGSYNEQFF
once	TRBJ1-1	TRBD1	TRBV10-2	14	TGCGCCAGCAGTGAGCAGGGGGCGGCCACTGAAGCTTTCTTT	CASSEQGAATEAFF
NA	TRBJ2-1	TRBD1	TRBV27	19	TGTGCCAGCAGTGCAAGGGGGACAGACACTAGACGGCCCTACAATGAGCAGTTCTTC	CASSARGTDTRRPYNEQFF
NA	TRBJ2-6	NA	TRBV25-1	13	TGTGCCAGCAGCCCTGCTGGGGCCAACGTCCTGACTTTC	CASSPAGANVLTF
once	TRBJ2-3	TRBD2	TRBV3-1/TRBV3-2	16	TGTGCCAGCAGCCCCATTTTCGGGACTAGCTCAGATACGCAGTATTTT	CASSPIFGTSSDTQYF
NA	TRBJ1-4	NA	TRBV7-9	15	TGTGCCAGCAGCTTAGTCGGGGAACCCAATGAAAAACTGTTTTTT	CASSLVGEPNEKLFF
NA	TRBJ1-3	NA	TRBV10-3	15	TGTGCCATCAGTGTGGGGGGGGCTTCCGGAAACACCATATATTTT	CAISVGGASGNTIYF
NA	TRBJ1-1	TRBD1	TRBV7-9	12	TGTGCCAGCAGCCTCGGGACAGGGCGAGCTTTCTTT	CASSLGTGRAFF
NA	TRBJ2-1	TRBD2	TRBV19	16	TGTGCCAGTAGTATAACTAGCGGGAACTCCTACAATGAGCAGTTCTTC	CASSITSGNSYNEQFF
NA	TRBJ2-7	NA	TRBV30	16	TGTGCCTGGAGTGTACGGCAGGGGTGGGGATCCTACGAGCAGTACTTC	CAWSVRQGWGSYEQYF
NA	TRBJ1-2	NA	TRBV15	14	TGTGCCACCAGCCTCCAGCGATCTAACTATGGCTACACCTTC	CATSLQRSNYGYTF
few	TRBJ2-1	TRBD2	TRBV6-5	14	TGTGCCAGCAGTTTAGCGGGGCCATACAATGAGCAGTTCTTC	CASSLAGPYNEQFF
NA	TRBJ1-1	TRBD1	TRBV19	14	TGTGCCAGTAGTTCCGGGACAGTGAACACTGAAGCTTTCTTT	CASSSGTVNTEAFF
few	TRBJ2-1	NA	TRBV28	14	TGTGCCAGCAGTTCCACGTCGAGGCGGAATGAGCAGTTCTTC	CASSSTSRRNEQFF
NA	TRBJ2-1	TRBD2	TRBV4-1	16	TGCGCCAGCAGCCAAAGAATAGCGGGGGGGCCATATGAGCAGTTCTTC	CASSQRIAGGPYEQFF
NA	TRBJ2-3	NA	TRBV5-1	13	TGCGCCAGCAGGTCTCTCGGCACAGATACGCAGTATTTT	CASRSLGTDTQYF
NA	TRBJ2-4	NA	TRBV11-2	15	TGTGCCAGCAGCAATGACTACGCGGCCAAAAACATTCAGTACTTC	CASSNDYAAKNIQYF
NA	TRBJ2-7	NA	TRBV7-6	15	TGTGCCAGCAGCTTAGCGACGGGGATAAGGTACGAGCAGTACTTC	CASSLATGIRYEQYF
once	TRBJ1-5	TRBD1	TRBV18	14	TGTGCCAGCTCACAAGGACAGGGAGGTCAGCCCCAGCATTTT	CASSQGQGGQPQHF
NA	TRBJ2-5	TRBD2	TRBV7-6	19	TGTGCCAGCAGCCTCAAGGGTGGTAGCGGGAGCGTTCGCCAAGAGACCCAGTACTTC	CASSLKGGSGSVRQETQYF
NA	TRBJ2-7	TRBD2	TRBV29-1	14	TGCAGCGTCGTGACTAGCGGGAGCTCCTACGAGCAGTACTTC	CSVVTSGSSYEQYF
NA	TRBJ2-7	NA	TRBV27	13	TGTGCCAGCAGGACACTAGCCTCCTACGAGCAGTACTTC	CASRTLASYEQYF
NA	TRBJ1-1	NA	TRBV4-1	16	TGCGCCAGCAGCCAATCTCCCTTCAGGGGCCCTGTCATAGCTTTCTTT	CASSQSPFRGPVIAFF
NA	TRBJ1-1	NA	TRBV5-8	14	TGTGCCAGCAGTTCGGACAGAATGAACACTGAAGCTTTCTTT	CASSSDRMNTEAFF
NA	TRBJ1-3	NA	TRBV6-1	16	TGTGCCAGCAGTGGCTCGTGGGGCCCATCTGGAAACACCATATATTTT	CASSGSWGPSGNTIYF
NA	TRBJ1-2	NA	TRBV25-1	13	TGTGCCAGCAGTCCACAGGGTCGGGATGGCTACACCTTC	CASSPQGRDGYTF
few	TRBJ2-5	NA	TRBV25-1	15	TGTGCCAGCAGTCTATGGGGGGATTACCAAGAGACCCAGTACTTC	CASSLWGDYQETQYF
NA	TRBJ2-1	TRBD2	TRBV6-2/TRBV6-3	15	TGTGCCAGCAGTAGCGGGGGGGCGAACTACAATGAGCAGTTCTTC	CASSSGGANYNEQFF
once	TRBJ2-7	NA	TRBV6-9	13	TGTGCCAGCAGTTCATCCTACTCCTACGAGCAGTACTTC	CASSSSYSYEQYF
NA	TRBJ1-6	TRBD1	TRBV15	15	TGTGCCACCAGCGTTACAGGGGGGAACAATTCACCCCTCCACTTT	CATSVTGGNNSPLHF
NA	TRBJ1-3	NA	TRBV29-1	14	TGCAGCGTTGATCTGGACAGCTCTGGAAACACCATATATTTT	CSVDLDSSGNTIYF
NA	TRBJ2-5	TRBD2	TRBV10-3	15	TGTGCCATCAGTGATTCCAACGGGAGGGAAGAGACCCAGTACTTC	CAISDSNGREETQYF
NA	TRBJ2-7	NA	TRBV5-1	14	TGCGCCAGCAGCCATCCGGGGTCCCCGTACGAGCAGTACTTC	CASSHPGSPYEQYF
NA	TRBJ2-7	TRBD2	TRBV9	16	TGTGCCAGCAGCGCCACCCTAGCGGGGGGGCCCTACGAGCAGTACTTC	CASSATLAGGPYEQYF
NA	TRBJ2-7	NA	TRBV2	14	TGTGCCAGCATCCCGACAGTTTACTCCTACGAGCAGTACTTC	CASIPTVYSYEQYF
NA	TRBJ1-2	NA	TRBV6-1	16	TGTGCCAGCAGTGAAGGGGTGACTAGTGGACTCTATGGCTACACCTTC	CASSEGVTSGLYGYTF
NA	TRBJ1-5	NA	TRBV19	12	TGTGCCAGTAACGTCGGAGGCCAAGCCCAGCATTTT	CASNVGGQAQHF
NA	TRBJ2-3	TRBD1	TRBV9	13	TGTGCCAGCAACAGGGGGGGCACAGATACGCAGTATTTT	CASNRGGTDTQYF
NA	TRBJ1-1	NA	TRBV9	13	TGTGCCAGCAGCGTAGCGGGGGACACTGAAGCTTTCTTT	CASSVAGDTEAFF
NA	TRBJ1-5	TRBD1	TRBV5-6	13	TGTGCCAGCAGCCAAGACAGGGATCAGCCCCAGCATTTT	CASSQDRDQPQHF